This is a list of T cell receptor beta chains from one sample in a study of metastatic and nonmetastatic thyroid tumors. TCRdb re-called the PCR reads via MiXCR. The data contain around 31,000 clones, 15% to 20% of them singletons. Input material: blood. These receptors originate from a female donor with papillary thyroid cancer or a benign thyroid nodule (not recorded which). Some clones in this sample may be carry-over from other donors' samples. CDR3s include the opening cysteine and the closing phenylalanine or tryptophan. A D gene is named only where the DNA matches it firmly. Not every row has a clone size; where given, it reads once, few, many or a size class.

many	NA	TRBJ2-3	TRBV30	CAWSVFAGSTDTQYF	TGTGCCTGGAGTGTTTTTGCGGGTAGCACAGATACGCAGTATTTT
many	NA	TRBJ2-2	TRBV5-1	CASSSTGTTNTGELFF	TGCGCCAGCAGCTCCACCGGGACAACGAACACCGGGGAGCTGTTTTTT
many	NA	TRBJ1-2	TRBV6-1	CASSPGTRFYGYTF	TGTGCCAGCAGTCCCGGGACAAGGTTCTATGGCTACACCTTC
many	NA	TRBJ2-5	TRBV25-1	CASSESGGGETQYF	TGTGCCAGCAGTGAATCCGGGGGAGGCGAGACCCAGTACTTC
many	TRBD2	TRBJ2-1	TRBV29-1	CSAPAGTSVENEQFF	TGCAGCGCTCCTGCGGGGACTAGCGTTGAGAATGAGCAGTTCTTC
many	NA	TRBJ2-1	TRBV10-3	CAISTGSYNEQFF	TGTGCCATCAGTACAGGGTCCTACAATGAGCAGTTCTTC
many	TRBD1	TRBJ1-5	TRBV19	CASSLGQGVGQPQHF	TGTGCCAGTAGTTTGGGACAGGGTGTGGGTCAGCCCCAGCATTTT
few	NA	TRBJ2-3	TRBV27	CASGSRHRTDTQYF	TGTGCCAGCGGTTCCAGGCATAGAACAGATACGCAGTATTTT
many	NA	TRBJ1-4	TRBV30	CACATLGISEKLFF	TGTGCTTGCGCGACGCTTGGAATTAGTGAAAAACTGTTTTTT
NA	NA	TRBJ2-7	TRBV6-2/TRBV6-3	CASSYSHSAYEQYF	TGTGCCAGCAGTTACTCCCACTCCGCCTACGAGCAGTACTTC
medium-sized	TRBD2	TRBJ2-3	TRBV15	CATSGGTSGGADTQYF	TGTGCCACCAGCGGAGGGACTAGCGGGGGTGCAGATACGCAGTATTTT
NA	NA	TRBJ2-7	TRBV6-5	CASSYWLSGEQYF	TGTGCCAGCAGTTACTGGCTCTCAGGCGAGCAGTACTTC
NA	TRBD2	TRBJ2-3	TRBV6-1	CASGTGGGTDTQYF	TGTGCCAGCGGGACGGGCGGGGGGACAGATACGCAGTATTTT
few	TRBD1	TRBJ1-2	TRBV28	CASSGQGSGYGYTF	TGTGCCAGTAGTGGACAGGGCTCCGGCTATGGTTACACCTTC
many	NA	TRBJ2-3	TRBV20-1	CSAQSRDFTDTQYF	TGCAGTGCTCAAAGCAGGGACTTCACAGATACGCAGTATTTT
few	TRBD1	TRBJ1-2	TRBV6-1	CASSPGQGVSGYTF	TGTGCCAGCAGCCCGGGACAGGGAGTATCTGGCTACACCTTC
NA	NA	TRBJ2-7	TRBV4-3	CASSQEGGWEQYF	TGCGCCAGCAGCCAAGAAGGAGGGTGGGAGCAGTACTTC
many	TRBD1	TRBJ2-5	TRBV11-3	CASSSGTGGELGWETQYF	TGTGCCAGCAGCTCTGGGACAGGGGGCGAATTGGGGTGGGAGACCCAGTACTTC
many	TRBD1	TRBJ1-5	TRBV30	CAWSKDRGNQPQHF	TGTGCCTGGAGTAAAGACAGGGGGAATCAGCCCCAGCATTTT
many	NA	TRBJ2-1	TRBV5-4	CASSLVAFRGANEQFF	TGTGCCAGCAGCTTGGTAGCGTTTAGAGGGGCCAATGAGCAGTTCTTC
many	NA	TRBJ1-5	TRBV10-1	CASSESNQPQHF	TGCGCCAGCAGTGAGAGCAATCAGCCCCAGCATTTT
medium-sized	TRBD1	TRBJ1-2	TRBV30	CAWSPPRDSAGYTF	TGTGCCTGGAGTCCCCCGAGGGACAGTGCCGGCTACACCTTC
NA	NA	TRBJ2-5	TRBV4-1	CASSQETRKTQYF	TGCGCCAGCAGCCAAGAGACACGGAAGACCCAGTACTTC
many	NA	TRBJ2-3	TRBV20-1	CSAVPLHSTDTQYF	TGCAGTGCCGTGCCCCTCCATAGCACAGATACGCAGTATTTT
few	TRBD1	TRBJ2-5	TRBV29-1	CSVQGAPYQDTQYF	TGCAGCGTACAGGGGGCACCGTACCAAGATACCCAGTACTTC
many	NA	TRBJ2-7	TRBV29-1	CSVEYRLGGGRYEQYF	TGCAGCGTTGAGTACCGGTTGGGGGGGGGCCGCTACGAGCAGTACTTC
many	NA	TRBJ1-1	TRBV2	CASRRGGGRGEAFF	TGTGCCAGCAGGAGAGGCGGCGGAAGAGGTGAAGCTTTCTTT
many	NA	TRBJ2-1	TRBV20-1	CSRQVYNEQFF	TGCAGTCGACAGGTCTACAATGAGCAGTTCTTC
many	NA	TRBJ2-3	TRBV5-1	CASSLADPSTDTQYF	TGCGCCAGCAGCTTGGCGGACCCCAGCACAGATACGCAGTATTTT
many	NA	TRBJ2-2	TRBV20-1	CSARSGLEVGELFF	TGCAGTGCTAGGTCGGGGCTGGAGGTCGGGGAGCTGTTTTTT
many	NA	TRBJ2-3	TRBV11-2	CASSVRGASTDTQYF	TGTGCCAGCAGCGTGAGGGGCGCTAGCACAGATACGCAGTATTTT
many	NA	TRBJ2-3	TRBV2	CASSVQGADTQYF	TGTGCCAGCAGTGTGCAGGGTGCAGATACGCAGTATTTT
many	TRBD1	TRBJ1-2	TRBV11-1	CASSELDRTLSTYGYTF	TGTGCCAGCAGCGAATTGGACAGGACGCTAAGTACCTATGGCTACACCTTC
many	NA	TRBJ2-7	TRBV18	CASSPNREDYEQYF	TGTGCCAGCTCACCAAACAGGGAAGATTACGAGCAGTACTTC
many	TRBD2	TRBJ2-2	TRBV15	CATSRAGGGTGELFF	TGTGCCACCAGCAGAGCCGGGGGGGGGACCGGGGAGCTGTTTTTT
many	NA	TRBJ2-5	TRBV7-9	CASSLREGPKETQYF	TGTGCCAGCAGCTTAAGAGAGGGGCCTAAGGAGACCCAGTACTTC
medium-sized	NA	TRBJ2-7	TRBV6-1	CASIDIDTYEQYF	TGTGCCAGCATTGACATTGATACCTACGAGCAGTACTTC
medium-sized	NA	TRBJ2-7	TRBV27	CASSLTVGNEQYF	TGTGCCAGCAGTCTGACAGTGGGGAACGAGCAGTACTTC
NA	NA	TRBJ2-3	TRBV10-3	CAISEALGGEVDTQYF	TGTGCCATCAGTGAGGCGTTAGGTGGAGAGGTAGATACGCAGTATTTT